There are many counts of the clone carrying this T cell receptor beta chain. No antigen is known for it. The sample originates from a study of T cells in Graves' hyperthyroidism and ophthalmopathy. Overall study findings and caveats: Through a model of 13 V-J features, ophthalmopathy was separated from stable hyperthyroidism. Among thyroid clonotypes expanded above 0.001, most also appeared in blood.

Researchers took RNA transcripts and amplified the TCR beta CDR3 regions from them. RT-PCR in the first round (using the HTBI primer set) targeted the TCR CDR3. A single record per CDR3 protein comes from TCRdb applying MiXCR to the multiplex PCR reads. This sample has 550,000 to 700,000 distinct CDR3 sequences, with about half found just once. Patients with uncontrolled infections, other autoimmune diseases, pregnancy or lactation were excluded. Clinical symptoms, serum thyroxine and TRAb, thyroid ultrasound and orbital computed tomography together formed the diagnostic basis. Trimming stripped 2 bases from V and 4 bases from J, with 11 bases between. The germline gives CDR1 PRHDT, CDR2 FYEKMQ (reference sequence). The CDR3 loop spans 14 amino acids.

The TCR comes from an adult woman with Graves' disease, either hyperthyroidism or ophthalmopathy (not recorded which). The V call is TRBV13, the J call TRBJ1-2; no reliable D call. Source material: peripheral blood or thyroid tissue (not recorded which). CDR3 in amino acids: CASSLQQYSYGYTF. The CDR3 DNA follows: TGTGCCAGCAGCTTACAACAGTACAGCTATGGCTACACCTTC.